This T cell receptor beta chain was recovered during a study of PD-1 blockade in classical Hodgkin lymphoma. Germline CDR1 is LNHDA and CDR2 is SQIVND (reference sequence). Trimming stripped 2 bases from V and 1 base from J, with 18 bases between. The CDR3 consists of 18 residues. The repertoire was sequenced with immunoSEQ multiplex PCR; TCRdb's copy has only in-frame clones and lacks some. This sample has approximately 11,000 clones, with approximately 84% found just once. Following autologous stem cell transplantation, relapse occurred in every patient, and exposure to brentuximab vedotin varied. A note on this clone: Antigen specificity is unknown.

Study observations and caveats: It was CD4+ TCR diversity, not CD8+, that rose significantly by C4D1. Newly diagnosed patients were reported to start with lower TCR diversity than healthy donors. Some patients started nivolumab under 1 year after ASCT, and they were excluded.

The sequence was collected from a human donor with classical Hodgkin lymphoma. The genes are TRBV19 and TRBJ1-5, with TRBD1 as a possible D gene (5 bases). The sample was peripheral blood mononuclear cells (PBMCs), taken before the second cycle of nivolumab. The CDR3 loop reads CASSIIQGLGRSNQPQHF. The CDR3 nucleotides read TGTGCCAGTAGTATAATCCAGGGACTGGGAAGAAGCAATCAGCCCCAGCATTTT.